The rows below give T cell receptor beta chains drawn from one sample of a study of somatic mutations in cytotoxic T cells in rheumatoid arthritis. Assay: immunoSEQ multiplex PCR; the TCRdb copy retains only in-frame clones and omits some. The repertoire has 8,500 to 13,000 clones, about 80% of them found once; the top ten carry almost 35%. The specimen sequenced was CD8+ T cells sorted from blood. The receptors originated from an adult with rheumatoid arthritis. The CDR3 runs from the conserved cysteine through the conserved F or W. The D gene is left open where the match is weak. Rows may omit the clone size; those that give it use once, few, many or a size class.

cdr3_length	v_call	clone_size	j_call	d_call	cdr3_aa	cdr3_nt
11	TRBV29-1	.	TRBJ2-1	.	CSVYRDYEQFF	TGCAGCGTTTACAGGGATTATGAGCAGTTCTTC
18	TRBV5-3	once	TRBJ1-1	.	CARSLVKQGRTLNTEAFF	TGTGCCAGAAGCTTGGTAAAGCAGGGACGTACCTTGAACACTGAAGCTTTCTTT
13	TRBV7-6	few	TRBJ2-7	TRBD2	CASTVGRGYEQYF	TGTGCCAGCACCGTCGGGCGGGGGTACGAGCAGTACTTC
15	TRBV13	.	TRBJ2-1	.	CASSSGLASYNEQFF	TGTGCCAGCAGCTCTGGGTTAGCCTCCTACAATGAGCAGTTCTTC
14	TRBV28	.	TRBJ2-1	.	CASSGPGLYNEQFF	TGTGCCAGCAGCGGCCCCGGGCTTTACAATGAGCAGTTCTTC
15	TRBV7-7	.	TRBJ2-5	TRBD2	CASSLAGADQETQYF	TGTGCTAGCAGCTTAGCGGGGGCGGACCAAGAGACCCAGTACTTC
16	TRBV9	.	TRBJ1-6	TRBD1	CASSLLGTGANSPLHF	TGTGCCAGCAGCTTATTGGGTACAGGGGCTAATTCACCCCTCCACTTT
14	TRBV12-5	.	TRBJ2-1	TRBD1	CASGRDRNYNEQFF	TGTGCTAGTGGCCGGGACAGAAATTACAATGAGCAGTTCTTC
15	TRBV14	.	TRBJ2-2	.	CASSHRGAKTGELFF	TGTGCCAGCAGCCACCGGGGGGCGAAAACCGGGGAGCTGTTTTTT
14	TRBV7-3	.	TRBJ1-1	TRBD1	CASSPIQGDTEAFF	TGTGCCAGCAGCCCGATTCAGGGGGACACTGAAGCTTTCTTT
14	TRBV5-1	.	TRBJ2-7	TRBD1	CASAWGTATYEQYF	TGCGCCAGCGCATGGGGGACAGCGACCTACGAGCAGTACTTC
14	TRBV10-3	.	TRBJ1-1	.	CAISDAGGADEAFF	TGTGCCATCAGTGATGCGGGGGGAGCGGATGAAGCTTTCTTT
16	TRBV19	once	TRBJ2-2	.	CASSIRWQGGTGELFF	TGTGCCAGTAGTATAAGGTGGCAGGGAGGCACCGGGGAGCTGTTTTTT
15	TRBV23-1	few	TRBJ2-2	.	CASSQSCISTGELFF	TGCGCCAGCAGTCAATCATGCATATCCACCGGGGAGCTGTTTTTT
18	TRBV7-9	.	TRBJ1-3	.	CASSFRGGAPSSGNTIYF	TGTGCCAGCAGCTTTCGTGGGGGCGCCCCAAGCTCTGGAAACACCATATATTTT
13	TRBV15	once	TRBJ2-1	.	CATSGSAVNEQFF	TGTGCCACCAGCGGCTCGGCGGTCAATGAGCAGTTCTTC